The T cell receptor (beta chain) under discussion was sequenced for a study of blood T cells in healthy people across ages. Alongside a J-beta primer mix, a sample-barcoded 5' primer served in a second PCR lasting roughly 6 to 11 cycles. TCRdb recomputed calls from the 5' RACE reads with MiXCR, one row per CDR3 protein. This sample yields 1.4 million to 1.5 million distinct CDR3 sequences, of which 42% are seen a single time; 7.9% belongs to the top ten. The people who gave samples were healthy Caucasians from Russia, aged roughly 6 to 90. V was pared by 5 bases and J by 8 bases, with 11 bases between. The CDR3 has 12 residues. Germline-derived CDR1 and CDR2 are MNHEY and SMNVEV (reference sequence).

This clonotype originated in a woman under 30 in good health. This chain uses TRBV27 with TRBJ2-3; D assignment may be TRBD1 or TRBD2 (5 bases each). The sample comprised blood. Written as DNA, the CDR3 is TGTGCCAGCAGTCCCCCCGGGGCTACGCAGTATTTT. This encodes CASSPPGATQYF.